This T cell receptor beta chain was identified in a study of blood T cell repertoires in COVID-19. Background on the study: Samples came from the United States, Italy and Spain, spanning acute and convalescent COVID-19. T cells, B-cell-depleted T cells, or PBMCs provided the cDNA or gDNA that served as material.

Everyone who took part was roughly 18 to 89 years old, and they came from about two dozen US areas. Losses at the gene ends were 8 bases for V and 2 bases for J; bases not matched to a gene: 10. The CDR3 covers 16 residues. Looked up from germline, CDR1 is KGHDR and CDR2 is SFDVKD. Per the study methods: From reference gene primer amplification, estimates of nucleated cell counts were derived. Profiled with immunoSEQ multiplex PCR; TCRdb holds only in-frame clones, not every one. The V and J calls and clone size come from that table; D and trimming were worked out from the DNA. The data contain around 280,000 clones, around 88% of them singletons.

The V gene is TRBV24-1, the J gene TRBJ2-5; 10 bases fit TRBD1. This receptor was obtained from a woman aged 40 to 49 who had recovered from COVID-19. Material: PBMCs or T cells enriched from blood (not recorded which). Written as DNA, the CDR3 is TGTGCCACCACCCCTTCCCCGGGACAGGGGCAAGAGACCCAGTACTTC. This translates into CATTPSPGQGQETQYF.